These 19 T cell receptor beta chains came from one sample sequenced in a study of blood T cell repertoires in COVID-19. TCRdb's copy holds only in-frame clones and misses some; the assay was immunoSEQ multiplex PCR. The sample lists some 97,000 clones, 85% occurring once. Material for sequencing was peripheral blood. These TCRs come from a human donor in a cohort sampled during active COVID-19.

The chain links TRBV10-3 to TRBJ2-4; 9 positions agree with TRBD2. Trimming cost V 3 bases and J 8 bases; bases outside gene matches: 5. The V gene's germline CDR1 is ENHRY and CDR2 SYGVKD. The CDR3 runs 14 residues. CDR3 sequence (DNA): TGTGCCATCAGTGAACAAGCGGGGGGTTACATTCAGTACTTC. Protein sequence: CAISEQAGGYIQYF.

The CDR3 nucleotides are TGTGCCTGGACGCCGGGGGGTAATTCACCCCTCCACTTT. As protein: CAWTPGGNSPLHF. The chain is built from TRBV30 and TRBJ1-6; D is perhaps TRBD1 (5 bases). Trimming left V 4 bases short and J 6 bases short, with 10 bases between. The CDR3 loop spans 13 amino acids. Germline assignment: CDR1 GTSNPN and CDR2 SVGIG (reference sequence).

This chain joins TRBV4-3 and TRBJ2-7; 7 bases are shared with TRBD2. Germline CDR1 reads LGHNA; CDR2 reads YSLEER. The V and J ends lost 4 bases and 2 bases, in that order; junction bases with no gene match: 11. CDR3 size: 16 residues. The chain's CDR3 is CASSPRGEGGTYEQYF. CDR3 nucleotides: TGCGCCAGCAGCCCTCGGGGGGAGGGAGGCACCTACGAGCAGTACTTC.

This rearrangement joins TRBV5-1 to TRBJ1-1, with no clear D. The CDR3 is made up of 13 amino acids. The V gene lost 4 bases and the J gene lost 0 bases, with 7 bases spanning the gap. Germline V gene data show CDR1 as SGHRS and CDR2 as YFSETQ. The CDR3 reads CASSQEVNTEAFF. The CDR3 DNA reads TGCGCCAGCAGCCAGGAAGTGAACACTGAAGCTTTCTTT. The full variable domain, its missing parts supplied by reference TRBV5-1 and TRBJ1-1, is KAGVTQTPRYLIKTRGQQVTLSCSPISGHRSVSWYQQTPGQGLQFLFEYFSETQRNKGNFPGRFSGRQFSNSRSEMNVSTLELGDSALYLCASSQEVNTEAFFGQGTRLTVV.

The chain employs TRBV3-1 (or the pseudogene TRBV3-2) and TRBJ1-6; tentatively, D is TRBD1 (5 bases). This CDR3 is built from 14 residues. V lost 8 bases and J 5 bases, leaving 13 bases between the germline ends. Germline assignment: CDR1 LGHDT and CDR2 YNNKEL (reference sequence). The CDR3: CASGWGLNNSPLHF. The CDR3 DNA sequence: TGTGCCAGCGGGTGGGGCCTCAATAATTCACCCCTCCACTTT.

This clone has a single count. This chain links TRBV2 with TRBJ2-7; 13 bases agree with TRBD2. The CDR3 is made up of 14 amino acids. The germline V gene encodes CDR1 SNHLY and CDR2 FYNNEI. Trimming took 8 bases from V and 3 from J; bases not matched to a gene: 4. The CDR3 protein is CASAGLAGYYEQYF. The CDR3 DNA sequence: TGTGCCAGCGCGGGACTAGCGGGATACTACGAGCAGTACTTC.

The V call is TRBV19, the J call TRBJ2-6, with D possibly being TRBD2 (6 bases). V was trimmed by 7 bases and J by 2 bases, leaving 24 bases between them. CDR3 length: 19 amino acids. Looked up from germline, CDR1 is LNHDA and CDR2 is SQIVND (reference sequence). CDR3 residues: CASTQSHGGVSPGANVLTF. The CDR3 nucleotides are TGTGCCAGTACCCAATCACACGGGGGAGTATCACCTGGGGCCAACGTCCTGACTTTC.

V gene TRBV4-3 combines with J gene TRBJ1-2; the match to TRBD1 covers 7 bases. V gave up 4 bases and J gave up 5 bases; unmatched junction bases: 10. Germline V gene data show CDR1 as LGHNA and CDR2 as YSLEER. The CDR3 is 15 residues long. The CDR3 loop is CASSPTPTGTYGYTF. CDR3 in DNA: TGCGCCAGCAGCCCTACTCCGACAGGGACGTATGGCTACACCTTC.

The chain recombines TRBV11-2 with TRBJ1-1; 7 bases agree with TRBD1. Germline loops: CDR1 SGHAT, CDR2 FQNNGV. The J segment lost 5 bases and the V segment lost 1 base, leaving 13 bases of the junction unmatched. The CDR3 contains 17 residues. The CDR3 coding sequence is TGTGCCAGCAGCTTAGTTTCCCCTAGACAGGGAAGGACTGAAGCTTTCTTT. This translates into CASSLVSPRQGRTEAFF.

The rearrangement joins TRBV5-8 to TRBJ2-1; 11 positions match TRBD2. The CDR3 covers 15 residues. Germline V gene sequence: CDR1 SGHTS, CDR2 YDEGEE. V gave up 3 bases and J gave up 4 bases; unmatched junction bases: 3. CDR3 nucleotides: TGTGCCAGCAGCTCTGGGACTAGCGGTTACAATGAGCAGTTCTTC. Translating gives CASSSGTSGYNEQFF.

The chain couples TRBV4-3 to TRBJ2-7; 10 bases are a match to TRBD1. From germline, CDR1 is LGHNA and CDR2 YSLEER. The CDR3 is made up of 14 amino acids. After removal of 4 bases from V and 6 bases from J, the junction contained 6 bases not matched to a gene. The CDR3 loop is CASSPGDRGAEQYF. The CDR3 region has the DNA TGCGCCAGCAGCCCTGGGGACAGGGGAGCCGAGCAGTACTTC.

This chain connects TRBV27 to TRBJ2-7, with 8 bases aligning to TRBD1. V shed 6 bases, J shed 3 bases, and the junction held 7 bases outside the gene matches. The CDR3 spans 14 residues. CDR1 and CDR2 (germline): MNHEY, SMNVEV (reference sequence). The CDR3 reads CASRLGGQGYEQYF. DNA of the CDR3: TGTGCCAGCAGGCTTGGAGGACAGGGCTACGAGCAGTACTTC.

The chain couples TRBV11-2 to TRBJ1-2; D is undetermined. V was clipped by 5 bases and J by 0 bases, with 7 bases between them. The CDR3 has 13 residues. The germline V gene encodes CDR1 SGHAT and CDR2 FQNNGV. The DNA of the CDR3 is TGTGCCAGCAGCGTAACACCTAACTATGGCTACACCTTC. Translating it yields CASSVTPNYGYTF.

The chain uses TRBV6-5 and TRBJ2-5, with TRBD1 matching over 9 bases. J lost 5 bases, V lost 6 bases, and 4 bases had no gene match. The CDR3 covers 13 residues. The germline gives CDR1 MNHEY, CDR2 SVGAGI. This chain's CDR3 is CASRNRGRETQYF. CDR3 sequence (DNA): TGTGCCAGCAGAAACAGGGGGCGGGAGACCCAGTACTTC.

This clone was counted a few times. The chain is built from TRBV6-6 and TRBJ1-5, with 9 bases aligning to TRBD1. The V gene's germline CDR1 is MNHNY and CDR2 SVGAGI (reference sequence). There are 15 residues in the CDR3. V trimming: 6 bases; J trimming: 4 bases; junction bases outside the gene matches: 7. CDR3 sequence: CASSPTGTGNQPQHF. The CDR3 DNA is TGTGCCAGCAGCCCCACTGGGACAGGGAATCAGCCCCAGCATTTT.

V usage is TRBV18 and J usage is TRBJ1-5; a weak D match, TRBD1 (5 bases). The CDR3 spans 13 residues. V was shortened by 3 bases and J by 5 bases, with 8 bases between the two germline ends. The germline V gene has CDR1 KGHSH and CDR2 LQKENI. The CDR3 DNA sequence: TGTGCCAGCTCACCGACAGTAGATCAGCCCCAGCATTTT. Its protein is CASSPTVDQPQHF.

This chain uses TRBV3-1 (or the pseudogene TRBV3-2) with TRBJ1-6; 10 bases are a match to TRBD1. The CDR3 is made up of 14 amino acids. The ends lost 1 base at V and 10 bases at J; junction bases unmatched: 1. Per the germline V gene, CDR1 is LGHDT and CDR2 is YNNKEL (reference sequence). CDR3 in DNA: TGTGCCAGCAGCCAAGGGACAGGGGGATCACCCCTCCACTTT. Its translation: CASSQGTGGSPLHF.

The chain employs TRBV6-5 and TRBJ2-1; 7 nucleotides match TRBD2. This CDR3 comprises 16 residues. From germline, CDR1 is MNHEY and CDR2 SVGAGI. The V and J ends lost 2 bases and 3 bases, in that order; junction bases with no gene match: 7. The CDR3 protein is CASSYDGLADYNEQFF. In nucleotides, the CDR3 is TGTGCCAGCAGTTACGATGGCCTAGCGGACTACAATGAGCAGTTCTTC.

The rearrangement joins TRBV10-2 to TRBJ1-2; TRBD1 matches 8 bases. With V trimmed by 4 bases and J by 7 bases, 11 bases remained unmatched. The length of the CDR3 is 15 residues. Germline-derived CDR1 and CDR2 are WSHSY and SAAADI. The CDR3 sequence: CASSGSQGAGVGYTF. The CDR3 nucleotides are TGCGCCAGCAGTGGTTCGCAGGGGGCAGGGGTTGGCTACACCTTC.